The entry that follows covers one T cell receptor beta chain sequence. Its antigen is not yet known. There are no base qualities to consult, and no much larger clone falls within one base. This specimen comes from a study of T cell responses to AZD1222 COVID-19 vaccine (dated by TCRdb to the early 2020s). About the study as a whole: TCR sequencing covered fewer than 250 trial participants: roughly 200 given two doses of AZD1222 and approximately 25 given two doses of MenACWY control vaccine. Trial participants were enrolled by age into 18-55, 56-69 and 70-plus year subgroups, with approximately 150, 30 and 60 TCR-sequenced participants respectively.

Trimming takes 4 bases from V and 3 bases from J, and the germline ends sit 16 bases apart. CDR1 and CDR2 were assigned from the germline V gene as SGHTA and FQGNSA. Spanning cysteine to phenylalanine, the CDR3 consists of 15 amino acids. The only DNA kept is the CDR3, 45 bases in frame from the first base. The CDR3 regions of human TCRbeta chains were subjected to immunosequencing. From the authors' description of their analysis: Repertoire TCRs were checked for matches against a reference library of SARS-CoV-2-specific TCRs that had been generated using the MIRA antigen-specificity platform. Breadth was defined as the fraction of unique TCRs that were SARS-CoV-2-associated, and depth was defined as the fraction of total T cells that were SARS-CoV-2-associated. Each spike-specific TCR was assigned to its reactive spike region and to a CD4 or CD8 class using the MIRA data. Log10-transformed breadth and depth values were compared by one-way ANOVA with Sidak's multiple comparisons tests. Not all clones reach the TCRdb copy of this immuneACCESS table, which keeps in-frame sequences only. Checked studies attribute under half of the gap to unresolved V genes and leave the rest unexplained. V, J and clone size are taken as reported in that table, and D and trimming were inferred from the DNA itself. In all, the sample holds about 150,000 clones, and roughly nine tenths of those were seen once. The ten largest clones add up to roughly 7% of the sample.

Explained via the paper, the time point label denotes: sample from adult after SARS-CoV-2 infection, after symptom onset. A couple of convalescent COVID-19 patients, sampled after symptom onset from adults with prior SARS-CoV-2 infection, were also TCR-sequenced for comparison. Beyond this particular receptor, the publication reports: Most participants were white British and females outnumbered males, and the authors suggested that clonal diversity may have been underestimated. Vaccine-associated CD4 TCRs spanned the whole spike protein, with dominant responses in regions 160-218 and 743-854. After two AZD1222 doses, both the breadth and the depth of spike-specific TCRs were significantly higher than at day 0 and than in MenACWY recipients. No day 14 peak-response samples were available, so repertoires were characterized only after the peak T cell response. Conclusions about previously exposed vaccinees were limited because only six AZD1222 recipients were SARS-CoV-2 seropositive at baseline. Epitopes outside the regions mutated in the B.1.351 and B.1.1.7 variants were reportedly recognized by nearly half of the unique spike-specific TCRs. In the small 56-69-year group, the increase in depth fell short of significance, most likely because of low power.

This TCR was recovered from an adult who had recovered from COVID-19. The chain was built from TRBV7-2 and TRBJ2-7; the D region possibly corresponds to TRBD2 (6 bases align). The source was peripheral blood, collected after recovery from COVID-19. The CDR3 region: CASSSAPGLLYEQYF. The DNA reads TGTGCCAGCAGCTCGGCACCGGGACTTCTCTACGAGCAGTACTTC. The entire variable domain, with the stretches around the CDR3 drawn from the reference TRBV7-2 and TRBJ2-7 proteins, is GAGVSQSPSNKVTEKGKDVELRCDPISGHTALYWYRQSLGQGLEFLIYFQGNSAPDKSGLPSDRFSAERTGGSVSTLTIQRTQQEDSAVYLCASSSAPGLLYEQYFGPGTRLTVT.